The present TCR beta chain was sequenced within a study of blood T cell repertoires in COVID-19. The assay was immunoSEQ multiplex PCR, and TCRdb's table has in-frame clones only and misses some. The top ten hold less than 7.5% of the sample, which has a few hundred thousand clones, around 83% seen once. The sample holds many counts of this clone. Sequencing was performed on peripheral blood. This TCR derives from a woman in her 50s with acute or convalescent COVID-19.

CDR3 in amino acids: CASSEWSGIEAFF. CDR3 bases: TGTGCCAGCAGTGAATGGAGTGGAATTGAAGCTTTCTTT. This chain links TRBV6-1 with TRBJ1-1; the D is unclear. Trimming stripped 2 bases from V and 7 bases from J, with 11 bases between. The CDR3 contains 13 residues. Germline loops: CDR1 MNHNS, CDR2 SASEGT.